This passage covers 14 T cell receptor beta chains from one sample sequenced in a study of cytomegalovirus exposure and HLA in healthy donors. It was with 60 Vbeta and 13 Jbeta primers that the PCR ran. Assay used: immunoSEQ multiplex PCR; TCRdb lists only in-frame clones, some missing. The table lists about 160,000 clones, around 75% of them singletons. The sample was PBMCs. These receptors were obtained from a woman in her 50s in good health and CMV-seropositive.

The J gene is TRBJ2-1, the V gene TRBV27, with TRBD2 matching over 9 bases. This CDR3 comprises 14 residues. The ends lost 8 bases at V and 0 bases at J; junction bases unmatched: 2. Germline lookup yields CDR1 MNHEY and CDR2 SMNVEV (reference sequence). The CDR3 reads CASEAGGSYNEQFF. DNA for the CDR3: TGTGCCAGCGAAGCGGGGGGCTCCTACAATGAGCAGTTCTTC.

V and J are TRBV10-3 and TRBJ2-7, with D perhaps matching TRBD2 (6 bases). V was trimmed by 3 bases and J by 2 bases, leaving 14 bases between them. This CDR3 is 15 amino acids long. Germline CDR1 reads ENHRY; CDR2 reads SYGVKD. CDR3 protein: CAISELGGRTYEQYF. CDR3 DNA sequence: TGTGCCATCAGTGAATTGGGGGGTAGGACCTACGAGCAGTACTTC.

The chain combines TRBV7-8 with TRBJ2-3, with a possible D match to TRBD1 (6 bases). Trimming pared 2 bases from V and 5 bases from J, leaving 14 bases between. Germline CDR1 is SGHVS and CDR2 is FQNEAQ. The CDR3 runs 15 residues. CDR3 protein: CASSLRGTLGDTQYF. Here the CDR3 DNA reads TGTGCCAGCAGCTTAAGGGGGACCCTTGGAGATACGCAGTATTTT.

This sequence joins TRBV10-3 and TRBJ2-3; D might be TRBD2 (5 bases). CDR3 length: 14 residues. V lost 11 bases, J lost 2 bases, and 17 bases lay in between. CDR1 and CDR2 (germline): ENHRY, SYGVKD. The CDR3 region is CASLEGVSTDTQYF. For the CDR3, the DNA is TGTGCCTCCCTTGAGGGCGTCTCCACAGATACGCAGTATTTT.

V gene TRBV29-1 combines with J gene TRBJ2-5; TRBD1 might be the D (6 bases). The CDR3 contains 12 residues. V was pared by 5 bases and J by 3 bases, with 10 bases between. Germline V gene lookup returns CDR1 SQVTM and CDR2 ANQGSEA. The CDR3 loop is CSVQDSKETQYF. The CDR3 DNA reads as TGCAGCGTTCAGGACAGTAAAGAGACCCAGTACTTC.

In its sample, this clone was seen a few times. The chain links TRBV5-4 to TRBJ1-1; maybe TRBD1 (6 bases). Germline CDR1 is SGHNT and CDR2 is YYREEE (reference sequence). The germline V and J ends were trimmed by 4 bases and 3 bases, with 10 bases remaining between them. The CDR3 extends over 13 amino acids. CDR3 protein: CASSANRDTEAFF. CDR3 DNA sequence: TGTGCCAGCAGCGCTAACAGGGACACTGAAGCTTTCTTT.

CDR3 bases: TGCGCCAGCAGCCAAGATTTAGCGGGACAGGGGGTTAATCAGCCCCAGCATTTT. Its translation is CASSQDLAGQGVNQPQHF. This chain connects TRBV4-1 to TRBJ1-5; 11 positions match TRBD1. The CDR3 has 18 amino acids. The V and J ends lost 0 bases and 4 bases, in that order; junction bases with no gene match: 8. CDR1 is MGHRA and CDR2 is YSYEKL in the germline V gene.

The chain has TRBV6-1 and TRBJ2-5; 8 bases line up with TRBD2. V shed 11 bases and J 5 bases; nucleotides not matched to a gene: 13. The CDR3 sequence is 14 residues long. Germline CDR1 reads MNHNS; CDR2 reads SASEGT. CDR3 bases: TGTGCCGCCAGGACGGGGGGGGCGCGGGAGACCCAGTACTTC. Translated: CAARTGGARETQYF.

This clone was found once. The chain employs TRBV5-6 and TRBJ1-1; D may be TRBD1 (6 bases). Per the germline V gene, CDR1 is SGHDT and CDR2 is YYEEEE. The CDR3 contains 17 residues. Trimming stripped 4 bases from V and 1 base from J, with 20 bases between. CDR3 sequence reads: CASSLRRGPLRNTEAFF. CDR3 sequence (DNA): TGTGCCAGCAGCCTACGGCGGGGGCCCCTGAGGAACACTGAAGCTTTCTTT.

This clone was picked up one time. The J gene is TRBJ1-2, the V gene TRBV5-6, with D possibly being TRBD1 (6 bases). CDR1 SGHDT and CDR2 YYEEEE come from the germline V gene. The CDR3 covers 15 residues. Trimming removed 0 bases from V and 7 bases from J, with 16 bases in between. CDR3 DNA: TGTGCCAGCAGCTTGGGCAGGGGAGTATTCGGTGGCTACACCTTC. Its protein is CASSLGRGVFGGYTF.

The rearrangement uses TRBV27 and TRBJ1-5; the D is unclear. V was trimmed by 4 bases and J by 0 bases, leaving 16 bases between them. Germline CDR1 MNHEY, CDR2 SMNVEV (reference sequence). This CDR3 is 17 amino acids long. The CDR3, as DNA: TGTGCCAGCAGTTCGCGATGGGGAGGCGATAGCAATCAGCCCCAGCATTTT. The encoded protein is CASSSRWGGDSNQPQHF.

The chain recombines TRBV6-5 with TRBJ1-6; 7 nucleotides agree with TRBD1. CDR3 length: 13 amino acids. Germline-derived CDR1 and CDR2 are MNHEY and SVGAGI. V lost 7 bases to trimming and J lost 7 bases; unmatched junction nucleotides: 4. CDR3: CASKTGLNSPLHF. In nucleotides, the CDR3 is TGTGCCAGCAAGACAGGGTTAAATTCACCCCTCCACTTT.

The V call is TRBV7-9, the J call TRBJ2-5, with D perhaps TRBD1 (7 bases). Judging by the DNA end, TRBJ2-7 fits better; the J call may be wrong. Germline-derived CDR1 and CDR2 are SEHNR and FQNEAQ (reference sequence). The CDR3 spans 16 residues. The CDR3: CASTFWGDSSSYEQYF. The CDR3 DNA sequence: TGTGCCAGCACCTTTTGGGGGGACAGCAGCTCCTACGAGCAGTACTTC.

This chain uses TRBV5-4 with TRBJ1-6; D gene unclear. Germline V gene data show CDR1 as SGHNT and CDR2 as YYREEE (reference sequence). The V gene lost 0 bases and the J gene lost 7 bases, with 8 bases spanning the gap. The CDR3 extends over 14 amino acids. As DNA, the CDR3 is TGTGCCAGCAGCTTGGCCCTGGCAAATTCACCCCTCCACTTT. It is translated as CASSLALANSPLHF.